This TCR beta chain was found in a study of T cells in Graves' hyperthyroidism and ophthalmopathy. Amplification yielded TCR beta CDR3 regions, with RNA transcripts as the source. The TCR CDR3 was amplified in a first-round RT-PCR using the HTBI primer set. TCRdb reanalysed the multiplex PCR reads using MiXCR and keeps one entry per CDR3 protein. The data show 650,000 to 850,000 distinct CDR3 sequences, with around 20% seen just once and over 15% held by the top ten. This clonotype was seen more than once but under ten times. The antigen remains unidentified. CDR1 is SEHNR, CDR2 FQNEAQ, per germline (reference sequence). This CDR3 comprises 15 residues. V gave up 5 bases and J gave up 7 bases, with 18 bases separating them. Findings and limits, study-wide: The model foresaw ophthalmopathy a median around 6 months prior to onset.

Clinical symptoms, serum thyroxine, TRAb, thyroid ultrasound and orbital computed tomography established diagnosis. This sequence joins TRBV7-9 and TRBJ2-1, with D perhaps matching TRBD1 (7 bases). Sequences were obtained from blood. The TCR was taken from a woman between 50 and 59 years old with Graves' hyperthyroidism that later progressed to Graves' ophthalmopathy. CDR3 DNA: TGTGCCAGCAGCCCACGATGGAGGGACAGAAATGAGCAGTTCTTC. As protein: CASSPRWRDRNEQFF.